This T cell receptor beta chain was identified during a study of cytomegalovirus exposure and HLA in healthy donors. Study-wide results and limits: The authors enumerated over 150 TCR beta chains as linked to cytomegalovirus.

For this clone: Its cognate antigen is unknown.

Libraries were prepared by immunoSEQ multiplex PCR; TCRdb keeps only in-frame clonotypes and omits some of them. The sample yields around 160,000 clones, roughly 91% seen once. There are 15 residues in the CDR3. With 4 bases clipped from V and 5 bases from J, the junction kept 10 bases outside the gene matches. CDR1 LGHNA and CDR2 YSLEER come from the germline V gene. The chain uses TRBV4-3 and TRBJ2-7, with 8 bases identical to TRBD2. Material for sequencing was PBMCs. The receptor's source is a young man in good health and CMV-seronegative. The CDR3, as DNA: TGCGCCAGCAGCCCTGACTGGACTAGCCCCCACGAGCAGTACTTC. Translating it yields CASSPDWTSPHEQYF.